This is a list of T cell receptor beta chains from one sample in a study of cytomegalovirus exposure and HLA in healthy donors. Libraries were prepared by immunoSEQ multiplex PCR; TCRdb keeps only in-frame clonotypes and omits some of them. The data hold some 120,000 clones, with 77% observed a single time. The sequenced sample consisted of PBMCs. These receptors were taken from a woman in her thirties or forties in good health and CMV-seropositive. The CDR3 runs from the conserved cysteine through the conserved F or W. The order of the fields is J gene, clone size, D gene, V gene, CDR3 protein, CDR3 DNA. The D gene is left open where the match is weak. Not every row has a clone size; where given, it reads once, few, many or a size class.

J gene: TRBJ2-5
clone size: .
D gene: TRBD2
V gene: TRBV28
CDR3 protein: CASPGGGAETQYF
CDR3 DNA: TGTGCCAGCCCCGGGGGGGGCGCGGAGACCCAGTACTTC

J gene: TRBJ2-2
clone size: .
D gene: TRBD1
V gene: TRBV13
CDR3 protein: CASSPRTGLVRTGELFF
CDR3 DNA: TGTGCCAGCAGCCCCCGGACAGGCTTAGTTAGAACCGGGGAGCTGTTTTTT

J gene: TRBJ1-2
clone size: few
D gene: .
V gene: TRBV2
CDR3 protein: CASNLLLAGGYTF
CDR3 DNA: TGTGCCAGCAATCTCCTCCTGGCAGGTGGCTACACCTTC

J gene: TRBJ1-5
clone size: .
D gene: .
V gene: TRBV2
CDR3 protein: CASSAGVTPAKPQHF
CDR3 DNA: TGTGCCAGCAGTGCCGGGGTCACCCCGGCAAAGCCCCAGCATTTT

J gene: TRBJ2-7
clone size: .
D gene: .
V gene: TRBV4-2
CDR3 protein: CASSQGRVDEQYF
CDR3 DNA: TGTGCCAGCAGCCAAGGCAGGGTGGACGAGCAGTACTTC

J gene: TRBJ1-2
clone size: .
D gene: .
V gene: TRBV2
CDR3 protein: CASSGTRWNYGYTF
CDR3 DNA: TGTGCCAGCAGTGGAACGAGGTGGAACTATGGCTACACCTTC

J gene: TRBJ2-1
clone size: .
D gene: TRBD2
V gene: TRBV5-1
CDR3 protein: CASSAGLAGDNEQFF
CDR3 DNA: TGCGCCAGCAGCGCAGGACTAGCGGGGGACAATGAGCAGTTCTTC

J gene: TRBJ2-7
clone size: .
D gene: TRBD2
V gene: TRBV5-6
CDR3 protein: CASSFESFGGLATEQYF
CDR3 DNA: TGTGCCAGCAGCTTCGAAAGTTTTGGGGGACTAGCGACCGAGCAGTACTTC

J gene: TRBJ2-7
clone size: .
D gene: TRBD2
V gene: TRBV7-6
CDR3 protein: CASSSLAGGSREQYF
CDR3 DNA: TGTGCCAGCAGTTCGCTAGCGGGAGGATCGAGGGAGCAGTACTTC

J gene: TRBJ1-3
clone size: .
D gene: .
V gene: TRBV28
CDR3 protein: CASSTIRGRGIGNTIYF
CDR3 DNA: TGTGCCAGCAGTACTATAAGGGGCAGGGGTATAGGAAACACCATATATTTT

J gene: TRBJ1-6
clone size: .
D gene: .
V gene: TRBV6-6
CDR3 protein: CASSSLQGDSPLHF
CDR3 DNA: TGTGCCAGCAGTTCCTTACAGGGTGATTCACCCCTCCACTTT

J gene: TRBJ1-5
clone size: few
D gene: .
V gene: TRBV2
CDR3 protein: CASTFGGSNQPQHF
CDR3 DNA: TGTGCCAGCACCTTTGGGGGGAGCAATCAGCCCCAGCATTTT

J gene: TRBJ1-5
clone size: once
D gene: .
V gene: TRBV28
CDR3 protein: CASSFRGRQPQHF
CDR3 DNA: TGTGCCAGCAGTTTTCGGGGGAGACAGCCCCAGCATTTT

J gene: TRBJ2-2
clone size: .
D gene: TRBD2
V gene: TRBV4-2
CDR3 protein: CASSQERLAGGTGELFF
CDR3 DNA: TGTGCCAGCAGCCAAGAGAGGCTAGCGGGAGGCACCGGGGAGCTGTTTTTT

J gene: TRBJ2-1
clone size: .
D gene: .
V gene: TRBV5-4
CDR3 protein: CASSPTRSLRYNEQFF
CDR3 DNA: TGTGCCAGCAGCCCTACCCGGTCCCTACGCTACAATGAGCAGTTCTTC

J gene: TRBJ1-4
clone size: .
D gene: .
V gene: TRBV7-9
CDR3 protein: CASSFSTGTTTNEKLFF
CDR3 DNA: TGTGCCAGCAGCTTCTCCACAGGGACCACAACTAATGAAAAACTGTTTTTT

J gene: TRBJ1-1
clone size: .
D gene: .
V gene: TRBV6-5
CDR3 protein: CASSSPGQRAFF
CDR3 DNA: TGTGCCAGCAGTTCCCCCGGACAGAGGGCTTTCTTT

J gene: TRBJ2-7
clone size: once
D gene: .
V gene: TRBV7-9
CDR3 protein: CASSPGDREQYF
CDR3 DNA: TGTGCCAGCAGCCCCGGAGATCGCGAGCAGTACTTC

J gene: TRBJ2-5
clone size: few
D gene: TRBD2
V gene: TRBV6-1
CDR3 protein: CASSESPGGGETQYF
CDR3 DNA: TGTGCCAGCAGTGAAAGTCCGGGAGGAGGAGAGACCCAGTACTTC